One sample yielded the 10 T cell receptor beta chains listed below, sequenced in a study of molecular identifiers for immune sequencing clone quantification. TCRdb reprocessed the PCR reads via MiXCR and lists one record per CDR3 protein. The data hold about 98,000 distinct CDR3 sequences, with under 40% observed a single time. Sequencing used naive CD8+ T cells from blood, with Jurkat cell RNA spiked in. Regarding subset: FACS-sorted CD8+CD4-CCR7+CD45RA+ naive T cells. These receptors were taken from a human donor in good health. Some libraries in this study had Jurkat cell RNA spiked in.

This clonotype was counted only a few times. The genes are TRBV12-3 or TRBV12-4 and TRBJ1-3; D is unresolved. The CDR3 totals 16 residues. V was cut by 3 bases and J by 0 bases, with 12 bases left in between. The CDR3 protein is CASSFSAIFSGNTIYF. CDR3 coding DNA: TGTGCCAGCAGTTTTTCAGCGATATTCTCTGGAAACACCATATATTTT.

This clonotype was recorded a few times. This sequence joins TRBV28 and TRBJ2-1, with D unresolved. The CDR3 spans 16 residues. Germline V gene data show CDR1 as MDHEN and CDR2 as SYDVKM. V lost 8 bases, J lost 3 bases, and 20 bases lay in between. CDR3 sequence reads: CASALRGSSFYNEQFF. The CDR3 nucleotides are TGTGCCAGCGCCTTGAGAGGCTCCTCATTCTACAATGAGCAGTTCTTC.

This clonotype was found many times. This sequence joins TRBV20-1 and TRBJ1-2; tentative D call: TRBD1 (5 bases). V was pared by 6 bases and J by 2 bases, with 13 bases between. The CDR3 is made up of 13 amino acids. The germline CDR1 and CDR2 sequences are DFQATT and SNEGSKA (reference sequence). As DNA, the CDR3 is TGCAGTGCCGCTCAGACAGACAACTATGGCTACACCTTC. It yields the protein CSAAQTDNYGYTF.

This clonotype occurred many times. This chain connects TRBV2 to TRBJ2-6; no clear D gene. Trimming shortened V by 9 bases and J by 4 bases, and 16 bases separated the two germline ends. The CDR3 runs 15 residues. The germline CDR1 and CDR2 sequences are SNHLY and FYNNEI. CDR3 residues: CARNYWDTGANVLTF. CDR3 in DNA: TGTGCCAGAAATTATTGGGATACCGGGGCCAACGTCCTGACTTTC.

The chain has TRBV9 and TRBJ2-3, with D possibly TRBD2 on 6 matching bases. The ends were cut back, 2 bases at V and 2 bases at J, with 18 bases in the middle. CDR1 SGDLS and CDR2 YYNGEE come from the germline V gene. The CDR3 loop spans 17 amino acids. CDR3 sequence: CASSVETFAGPTDTQYF. The CDR3 bases are TGTGCCAGCAGCGTCGAAACTTTTGCGGGACCCACAGATACGCAGTATTTT.

This clonotype has at least ten counts. This chain uses TRBV29-1 with TRBJ2-7, with 8 nucleotides matching TRBD1. Trimming removed 4 bases from V and 6 bases from J; junction bases left unmatched: 2. CDR3 length equals 11 residues. CDR1 and CDR2 (germline): SQVTM, ANQGSEA. The CDR3 reads CSVGTGSEQYF. CDR3 nucleotide sequence: TGCAGCGTTGGGACAGGGTCCGAGCAGTACTTC.

This clonotype was observed at least ten times. V gene TRBV2 combines with J gene TRBJ2-3, with 8 bases matching TRBD1. Trimming at V came to 2 bases and at J to 2 bases, leaving 3 bases not matched to a gene. CDR1 is SNHLY and CDR2 is FYNNEI in the germline V gene. There are 15 residues in the CDR3. The CDR3 nucleotides are TGTGCCAGCAGTGAAACGGGACAGGCCACAGATACGCAGTATTTT. Encoded protein: CASSETGQATDTQYF. The whole variable domain, filled in from reference TRBV2 and TRBJ2-3, reads EPEVTQTPSHQVTQMGQEVILRCVPISNHLYFYWYRQILGQKVEFLVSFYNNEISEKSEIFDDQFSVERPDGSNFTLKIRSTKLEDSAMYFCASSETGQATDTQYFGPGTRLTVL.

The J gene is TRBJ2-1, the V gene TRBV11-3; 8 nucleotides align to TRBD1. Germline CDR1 is SGHNT and CDR2 is YENEEA. J lost 13 bases, V lost 5 bases, and 10 bases had no gene match. The CDR3 contains 13 residues. The CDR3 here is CASSGGTGLSQFF. The CDR3 DNA reads as TGTGCCAGCAGCGGGGGGACAGGCCTCTCTCAGTTCTTC.

Regarding this clonotype: The junction does not match germline at one end; this may be a read error. The genes are TRBV5-3 and TRBJ2-7; D is perhaps TRBD1 (5 bases). TRBV5-3 is identified as an open reading frame with a role that is uncertain. The CDR3 runs to 15 residues. The chain's CDR3 is CASSLELGLDFEQYF. The CDR3 DNA is TGTGCCAGCAGCTTGGAGTTGGGGCTAGATTTCGAGCAGTACTTC.

The chain combines TRBV7-9 with TRBJ1-5; D is unclear. Per the germline V gene, CDR1 is SEHNR and CDR2 is FQNEAQ (reference sequence). The CDR3 is 15 amino acids. V was shortened by 4 bases and J by 6 bases, with 16 bases between the two germline ends. In DNA, the CDR3 is TGTGCCAGCAGCTCCGAGACCGAATCGGGTCAGCCCCAGCATTTT. Its protein product is CASSSETESGQPQHF.